One sample yielded the 20 T cell receptor beta chains listed below, sequenced in a study of cytomegalovirus exposure and HLA in healthy donors. PCR primers comprised 60 Vbeta and 13 Jbeta primers. Assay used: immunoSEQ multiplex PCR; TCRdb lists only in-frame clones, some missing. The table lists 150,000 or so clones, roughly 80% of them singletons. The sample consisted of PBMCs. The receptors here all came from a woman in her 30s in good health and CMV-seronegative.

The V and J genes are TRBV6-6 and TRBJ2-7; weak D call: TRBD1 (5 bases). Trimming cost V 8 bases and J 0 bases, with 11 bases left between them. There are 13 residues in the CDR3. In germline, CDR1 is MNHNY, CDR2 SVGAGI (reference sequence). CDR3 nucleotide sequence: TGTGCCAGCTCGCAGGGCTCCTCCTACGAGCAGTACTTC. The encoded protein is CASSQGSSYEQYF.

CDR3 protein: CASSPPVLVTQYF. CDR3 coding DNA: TGTGCCAGCAGTCCGCCCGTACTAGTTACGCAGTATTTT. V gene TRBV28 combines with J gene TRBJ2-3; TRBD2 is a possible D gene (5 bases). V lost 5 bases and J lost 8, with 14 bases in between. Germline V gives CDR1 MDHEN, CDR2 SYDVKM. This CDR3 is 13 amino acids long.

This chain connects TRBV27 to TRBJ1-1; D ambiguous. Germline CDR1 MNHEY, CDR2 SMNVEV (reference sequence). Deletions cut 5 bases from V and 6 bases from J, with 13 bases between. CDR3 length: 13 residues. CDR3 DNA sequence: TGTGCCAGCAGTGTGACCATGAGGGCTGAAGCTTTCTTT. As protein: CASSVTMRAEAFF.

This chain uses TRBV28 with TRBJ2-1; no clear D. This CDR3 has 14 amino acids. With 4 bases removed from V and 6 bases from J, the gap between germline ends came to 13 bases. Germline V CDR1 and CDR2: MDHEN, SYDVKM. This chain's CDR3 is CASSWSHGPNEQFF. In DNA form, the CDR3 reads TGTGCCAGCAGTTGGTCCCATGGGCCCAATGAGCAGTTCTTC.

The chain has TRBV2 and TRBJ2-3; 9 nucleotides align to TRBD1. The germline gives CDR1 SNHLY, CDR2 FYNNEI. This CDR3 is built from 14 residues. The ends lost 4 bases at V and 3 bases at J; junction bases unmatched: 2. The CDR3 sequence is CASSGQGVTDTQYF. In nucleotides, the CDR3 is TGTGCCAGCAGTGGACAGGGGGTTACAGATACGCAGTATTTT.

The chain joins TRBV7-9 to TRBJ2-7; D might be TRBD2 (5 bases). The germline V gene has CDR1 SEHNR and CDR2 FQNEAQ (reference sequence). Trimming left V 4 bases short and J 2 bases short, with 15 bases between. This CDR3 spans 15 amino acids. The CDR3 protein is CASSSNREHPYEQYF. CDR3 sequence (DNA): TGTGCCAGCAGCTCCAACCGGGAACACCCCTACGAGCAGTACTTC.

The rearrangement joins TRBV19 to TRBJ1-2; D is possibly TRBD1 (6 bases). CDR3 length equals 13 residues. Trimming removed 1 base from V and 8 bases from J, with 11 bases in between. The V gene's germline CDR1 is LNHDA and CDR2 SQIVND (reference sequence). The CDR3 protein is CASSIVGAPGYTF. CDR3 sequence (DNA): TGTGCCAGTAGTATAGTGGGGGCGCCCGGCTACACCTTC.

The chain has TRBV11-2 and TRBJ2-7; perhaps TRBD1 as D (6 bases). The germline V gene encodes CDR1 SGHAT and CDR2 FQNNGV. The germline V and J ends were trimmed by 5 bases and 4 bases, with 12 bases remaining between them. The CDR3 is 13 amino acids. CDR3 protein: CASSQGTPYEQYF. The CDR3 DNA sequence: TGTGCCAGCAGCCAAGGGACACCTTACGAGCAGTACTTC.

V gene TRBV19 combines with J gene TRBJ2-3, with a possible D match to TRBD2 (5 bases). Trimming stripped 3 bases from V and 2 bases from J, with 9 bases between. The CDR3 spans 14 residues. Germline V gene sequence: CDR1 LNHDA, CDR2 SQIVND (reference sequence). CDR3 amino acids: CASSISGSTDTQYF. Here the CDR3 DNA reads TGTGCCAGTAGTATTTCGGGATCCACAGATACGCAGTATTTT.

This chain uses TRBV5-4 with TRBJ2-5, with 8 bases identical to TRBD2. With 1 base clipped from V and 4 bases from J, the junction kept 6 bases outside the gene matches. Germline V gene sequence: CDR1 SGHNT, CDR2 YYREEE (reference sequence). The CDR3 is 15 residues long. In DNA form, the CDR3 reads TGTGCCAGCAGCTTGCTAGCGGGCCCAATAGAGACCCAGTACTTC. It specifies CASSLLAGPIETQYF.

This chain uses TRBV12-5 with TRBJ1-6; 8 positions agree with TRBD1. Germline CDR1 LGHNT, CDR2 FRNRAP. The CDR3 has 19 amino acids. The V and J ends lost 1 base and 0 bases, in that order; junction bases with no gene match: 8. For the CDR3, the DNA is TGTGCTAGTGGTTTGGACGCAGGGGGCGCCAGCTCCTATAATTCACCCCTCCACTTT. It codes for CASGLDAGGASSYNSPLHF.

This chain uses TRBV28 with TRBJ1-4, with 9 bases fitting TRBD1. The germline gives CDR1 MDHEN, CDR2 SYDVKM. With 3 bases clipped from V and 3 bases from J, the junction kept 5 bases outside the gene matches. CDR3 size: 16 residues. The CDR3 DNA sequence: TGTGCCAGCAGTTTCGTTGACAGGGGGTCTAATGAAAAACTGTTTTTT. As protein: CASSFVDRGSNEKLFF.

The chain has TRBV5-6 and TRBJ2-1, with 9 bases identical to TRBD1. CDR1 and CDR2 (germline): SGHDT, YYEEEE. The CDR3 covers 15 residues. The J segment lost 7 bases and the V segment lost 1 base, leaving 6 bases of the junction unmatched. Written as DNA, the CDR3 is TGTGCCAGCAGCTTGACGGGACAGGGCCTAAATGAGCAGTTCTTC. This translates into CASSLTGQGLNEQFF.

This chain uses TRBV18 with TRBJ1-1; TRBD1 matches at 8 bases. The V and J ends lost 3 bases and 3 bases, in that order; junction bases with no gene match: 6. The germline V gene has CDR1 KGHSH and CDR2 LQKENI. The CDR3 length is 15 residues. CDR3 residues: CASSPRGQADTEAFF. CDR3 nucleotides: TGTGCCAGCTCACCTCGGGGACAGGCGGACACTGAAGCTTTCTTT.

The V gene is TRBV9, the J gene TRBJ2-5; TRBD1 matches 7 bases. Trimming removed 4 bases from V and 3 bases from J; junction bases left unmatched: 3. This CDR3 has 13 residues. The germline gives CDR1 SGDLS, CDR2 YYNGEE. CDR3 amino acids: CASSFTGEETQYF. Here the CDR3 DNA reads TGTGCCAGCAGCTTTACAGGGGAAGAGACCCAGTACTTC.

This chain uses TRBV19 with TRBJ1-1; no reliable D call. The CDR3 is 12 residues long. The ends were cut back, 6 bases at V and 5 bases at J, with 10 bases in the middle. CDR1 LNHDA and CDR2 SQIVND come from the germline V gene (reference sequence). The CDR3 region is CASRRVRTEAFF. The CDR3 bases are TGTGCCAGTAGGAGAGTGAGAACTGAAGCTTTCTTT. The whole variable domain, filled in from reference TRBV19 and TRBJ1-1, reads DGGITQSPKYLFRKEGQNVTLSCEQNLNHDAMYWYRQDPGQGLRLIYYSQIVNDFQKGDIAEGYSVSREKKESFPLTVTSAQKNPTAFYLCASRRVRTEAFFGQGTRLTVV.

CDR3 protein: CATRNLQGGETQYF. The CDR3 nucleotides are TGTGCCACCCGCAATTTACAGGGAGGGGAGACCCAGTACTTC. The chain has TRBV7-8 and TRBJ2-5; D might be TRBD2 (7 bases). CDR3 length: 14 amino acids. V lost 10 bases, J lost 5 bases, and 20 bases lay in between. Germline V lookup: CDR1 SGHVS, CDR2 FQNEAQ.

The gene calls are TRBV28 and TRBJ2-7, with 8 bases matching TRBD2. V lost 4 bases to trimming and J lost 5 bases; unmatched junction nucleotides: 10. Germline V gives CDR1 MDHEN, CDR2 SYDVKM. This CDR3 contains 15 residues. The CDR3 coding sequence is TGTGCCAGCAGTTGGGTCGGGGAGGGACTAGACGAGCAGTACTTC. Encoded protein: CASSWVGEGLDEQYF.

The chain is built from TRBV6-1 and TRBJ2-3; 11 nucleotides agree with TRBD2. The CDR3 loop spans 17 amino acids. In germline, CDR1 is MNHNS, CDR2 SASEGT. V lost 2 bases and J lost 5; bases outside the gene matches: 9. CDR3 DNA: TGTGCCAGCAGTGAAAGGTCTAGCGGGGGGATCAGAGATACGCAGTATTTT. Its translation is CASSERSSGGIRDTQYF.

The V call is TRBV6-1, the J call TRBJ1-5, with D tentatively TRBD1 (6 bases). The CDR3 runs to 13 residues. Germline V CDR1 and CDR2: MNHNS, SASEGT. Trimming took 7 bases from V and 5 from J, leaving 12 bases between them. The CDR3 loop is CASTKEGDQPQHF. Here the CDR3 DNA reads TGTGCCAGCACCAAAGAGGGGGATCAGCCCCAGCATTTT.